The rows below give T cell receptor beta chains drawn from one sample of a study of long-term antiretroviral therapy in people with HIV. Sequencing used immunoSEQ multiplex PCR; TCRdb keeps in-frame clones, though not all of them. The sample shows fewer than 30,000 clones, about 80% of them seen only once. This specimen consisted of unsorted PBMCs, obtained 0.7 years before starting antiretroviral therapy. The receptors derive from a man between 25 and 39 years old with HIV. CDR3s include the opening cysteine and the closing phenylalanine or tryptophan. The D gene is left open where the match is weak. Expanded clones get a size class; other rows say once, few or many, or leave the size out.

size	V	J	D	CDR3	DNA
.	TRBV5-4	TRBJ1-5	.	CASSSTTSGDQPQHF	TGTGCCAGCAGCTCAACTACCTCAGGCGATCAGCCCCAGCATTTT
.	TRBV7-3	TRBJ1-1	.	CASSASGLSNTEAFF	TGTGCCAGCAGCGCCTCGGGACTGTCGAACACTGAAGCTTTCTTT
.	TRBV6-6	TRBJ1-2	TRBD1	CASSSTGDGYGYTF	TGTGCCAGCAGTTCGACAGGGGACGGGTATGGCTACACCTTC
few	TRBV6-5	TRBJ1-3	.	CATTTYSGNTIYF	TGTGCCACCACGACCTACTCTGGAAACACCATATATTTT
.	TRBV7-2	TRBJ2-5	.	CASSLSWGGVGTQYF	TGTGCCAGCAGCTTATCGTGGGGGGGCGTGGGGACCCAGTACTTC
.	TRBV5-1	TRBJ2-7	.	CASSSYSGLEQYF	TGCGCCAGCAGCTCATACTCCGGACTCGAGCAGTACTTC
.	TRBV5-1	TRBJ2-2	.	CASSLVWKTNTGELFF	TGCGCCAGCAGCTTGGTTTGGAAAACGAACACCGGGGAGCTGTTTTTT
.	TRBV6-6	TRBJ1-5	TRBD1	CASSTGETQPQHF	TGTGCCAGCAGCACAGGGGAAACTCAGCCCCAGCATTTT
.	TRBV27	TRBJ2-7	.	CASSLAQAYEQYF	TGTGCCAGCAGTTTGGCGCAAGCCTACGAGCAGTACTTC
once	TRBV11-3	TRBJ2-7	TRBD2	CASSLAPLAGGHYEQYF	TGTGCCAGCAGCTTAGCCCCCCTAGCGGGGGGGCACTACGAGCAGTACTTC
.	TRBV25-1	TRBJ1-2	.	CASSEFVEGNYGYTF	TGTGCCAGCAGTGAATTTGTGGAGGGCAACTATGGCTACACCTTC
.	TRBV7-2	TRBJ2-7	.	CASTGRERSYEQYF	TGTGCCAGCACTGGAAGGGAAAGGTCCTACGAGCAGTACTTC
.	TRBV6-6	TRBJ2-6	TRBD1	CASRETGGSGANVLTF	TGTGCCAGCAGGGAGACAGGGGGATCTGGGGCCAACGTCCTGACTTTC
.	TRBV7-9	TRBJ1-4	TRBD1	CASSLDRGREKLFF	TGTGCCAGCAGCTTGGACAGGGGCAGGGAAAAACTGTTTTTT
.	TRBV4-1	TRBJ1-1	.	CASSQWQMNTEAFF	TGCGCCAGCAGCCAATGGCAGATGAACACTGAAGCTTTCTTT
.	TRBV19	TRBJ1-5	TRBD1	CASSTKGQGSGGQPQHF	TGTGCCAGTAGTACCAAGGGACAGGGGTCAGGTGGTCAGCCCCAGCATTTT
.	TRBV9	TRBJ2-3	.	CASSARPSTDTQYF	TGTGCCAGCAGCGCCCGCCCTAGCACAGATACGCAGTATTTT
.	TRBV5-1	TRBJ1-1	.	CASSFASTNTEAFF	TGCGCCAGCAGCTTCGCCAGCACGAACACTGAAGCTTTCTTT
.	TRBV7-9	TRBJ2-7	.	CASSLANEQYF	TGTGCCAGCAGCTTAGCTAACGAGCAGTACTTC
once	TRBV4-3	TRBJ2-1	TRBD2	CASSPEVERGSYNEQFF	TGCGCCAGCAGCCCCGAAGTCGAGCGGGGCTCCTACAATGAGCAGTTCTTC
.	TRBV10-3	TRBJ2-3	.	CAISDLGGGSTDTQYF	TGTGCCATCAGTGACCTCGGGGGAGGCAGCACAGATACGCAGTATTTT
few	TRBV7-9	TRBJ1-3	.	CASSLAWQGFGNTIYF	TGTGCCAGCAGCTTAGCGTGGCAGGGCTTTGGAAACACCATATATTTT
few	TRBV29-1	TRBJ1-2	.	CSTRQPPYGYTF	TGCAGCACTCGACAGCCACCGTATGGCTACACCTTC
.	TRBV19	TRBJ2-7	.	CASSIRRQGGYEQYF	TGTGCCAGTAGTATAAGGCGACAGGGAGGATACGAGCAGTACTTC
.	TRBV28	TRBJ2-6	TRBD1	CASSTGGASGANVLTF	TGTGCCAGCAGTACAGGGGGCGCGTCTGGGGCCAACGTCCTGACTTTC
.	TRBV6-5	TRBJ2-5	.	CASTPLSEYQETQYF	TGTGCCAGCACCCCCCTCTCGGAGTACCAAGAGACCCAGTACTTC
.	TRBV5-4	TRBJ1-2	TRBD1	CASSSTGRVGYTF	TGTGCCAGCAGCTCGACAGGGAGGGTCGGCTACACCTTC
.	TRBV7-2	TRBJ2-2	TRBD2	CASSLKTSGIGTGELFF	TGTGCCAGCAGCTTAAAGACTAGCGGGATCGGCACCGGGGAGCTGTTTTTT
.	TRBV7-6	TRBJ2-5	.	CASSLGVAETQYF	TGTGCCAGCAGCTTAGGGGTGGCAGAGACCCAGTACTTC
.	TRBV7-8	TRBJ1-5	TRBD1	CASRDRGREDNQPQHF	TGTGCCAGCCGGGACAGGGGGCGTGAGGACAATCAGCCCCAGCATTTT
.	TRBV6-1	TRBJ1-2	.	CASSNRDRHGYTF	TGTGCCAGCAGTAACAGGGATAGGCATGGCTACACCTTC
.	TRBV7-9	TRBJ2-1	.	CASSPNSTAGFYNEQFF	TGTGCCAGCAGCCCAAATTCGACAGCGGGCTTCTACAATGAGCAGTTCTTC
.	TRBV6-1	TRBJ1-1	TRBD1	CANNRGQGTEAFF	TGTGCCAACAACAGGGGGCAAGGCACTGAAGCTTTCTTT
.	TRBV6-5	TRBJ2-7	.	CASSFRGRRQDEQYF	TGTGCCAGCAGTTTCCGAGGCAGACGTCAGGACGAGCAGTACTTC
.	TRBV28	TRBJ1-2	.	CASSLRWDYGYTF	TGTGCCAGCAGTTTACGGTGGGACTATGGCTACACCTTC